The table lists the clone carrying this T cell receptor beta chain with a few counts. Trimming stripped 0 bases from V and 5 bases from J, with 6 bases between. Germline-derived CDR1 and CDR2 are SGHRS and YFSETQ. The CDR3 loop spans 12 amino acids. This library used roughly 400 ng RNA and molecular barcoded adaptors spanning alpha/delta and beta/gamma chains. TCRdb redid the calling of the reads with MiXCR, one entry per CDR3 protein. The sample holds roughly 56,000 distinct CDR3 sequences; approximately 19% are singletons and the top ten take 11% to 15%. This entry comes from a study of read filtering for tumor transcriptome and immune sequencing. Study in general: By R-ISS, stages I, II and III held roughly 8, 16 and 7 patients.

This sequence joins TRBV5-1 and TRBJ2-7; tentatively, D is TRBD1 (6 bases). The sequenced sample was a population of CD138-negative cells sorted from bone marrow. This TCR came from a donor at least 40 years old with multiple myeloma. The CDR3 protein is CASSLEGDEQYF. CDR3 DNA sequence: TGCGCCAGCAGCTTGGAGGGGGACGAGCAGTACTTC.